This T cell receptor beta chain stems from a study of cytomegalovirus exposure and HLA in healthy donors. Study-level findings and limits: TCR beta chains numbering some 150 were designated cytomegalovirus-associated. A later analysis linked a missense variant in DCLRE1C to the trimming of TCR beta V and J genes.

On this clone: The antigen is not known.

PCR used 60 Vbeta primers and 13 Jbeta primers. Produced via immunoSEQ multiplex PCR; TCRdb's table is partial and in-frame only. Altogether about 160,000 clones are present, roughly 80% being singletons, with the ten largest covering 1.4%. The TCR was taken from a male donor in good health and CMV-seronegative. Sequences were obtained from PBMCs.

This chain's CDR3 is CASSSLSSYEQYF. CDR3 sequence (DNA): TGTGCCAGCAGCTCCCTTAGCTCCTACGAGCAGTACTTC. This sequence joins TRBV11-2 and TRBJ2-7; no clear D gene. Looked up from germline, CDR1 is SGHAT and CDR2 is FQNNGV. The CDR3 spans 13 residues. V shed 4 bases and J shed 0 bases, with 7 bases lying between them.